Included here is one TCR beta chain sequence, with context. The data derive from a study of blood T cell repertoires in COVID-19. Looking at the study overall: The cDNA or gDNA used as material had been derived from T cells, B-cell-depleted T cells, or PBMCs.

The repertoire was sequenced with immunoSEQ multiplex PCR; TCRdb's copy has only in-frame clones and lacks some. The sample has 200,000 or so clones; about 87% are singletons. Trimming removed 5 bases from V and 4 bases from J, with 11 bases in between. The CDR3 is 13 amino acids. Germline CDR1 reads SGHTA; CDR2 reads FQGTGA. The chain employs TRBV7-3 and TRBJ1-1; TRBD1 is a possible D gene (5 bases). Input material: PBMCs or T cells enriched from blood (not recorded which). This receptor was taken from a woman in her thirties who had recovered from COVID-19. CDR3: CASSEGLVTEAFF. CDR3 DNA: TGTGCCAGCAGCGAGGGACTTGTCACTGAAGCTTTCTTT.